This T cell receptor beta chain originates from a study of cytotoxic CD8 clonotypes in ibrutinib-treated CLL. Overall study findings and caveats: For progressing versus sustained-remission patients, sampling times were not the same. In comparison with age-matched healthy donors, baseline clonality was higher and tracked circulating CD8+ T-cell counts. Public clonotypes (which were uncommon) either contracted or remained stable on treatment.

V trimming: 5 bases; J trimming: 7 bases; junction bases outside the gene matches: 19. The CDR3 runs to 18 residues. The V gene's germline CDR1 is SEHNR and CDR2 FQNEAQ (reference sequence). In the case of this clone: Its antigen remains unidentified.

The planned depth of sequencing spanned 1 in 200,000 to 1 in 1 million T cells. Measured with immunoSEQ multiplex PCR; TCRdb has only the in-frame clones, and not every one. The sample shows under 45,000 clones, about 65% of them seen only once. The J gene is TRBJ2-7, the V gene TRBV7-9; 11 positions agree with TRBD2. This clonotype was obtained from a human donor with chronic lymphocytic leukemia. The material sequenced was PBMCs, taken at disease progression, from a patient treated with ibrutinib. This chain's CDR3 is CASSRITTTSGTAGEQYF. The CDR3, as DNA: TGTGCCAGCAGCCGAATCACTACGACTAGCGGGACAGCGGGAGAGCAGTACTTC.